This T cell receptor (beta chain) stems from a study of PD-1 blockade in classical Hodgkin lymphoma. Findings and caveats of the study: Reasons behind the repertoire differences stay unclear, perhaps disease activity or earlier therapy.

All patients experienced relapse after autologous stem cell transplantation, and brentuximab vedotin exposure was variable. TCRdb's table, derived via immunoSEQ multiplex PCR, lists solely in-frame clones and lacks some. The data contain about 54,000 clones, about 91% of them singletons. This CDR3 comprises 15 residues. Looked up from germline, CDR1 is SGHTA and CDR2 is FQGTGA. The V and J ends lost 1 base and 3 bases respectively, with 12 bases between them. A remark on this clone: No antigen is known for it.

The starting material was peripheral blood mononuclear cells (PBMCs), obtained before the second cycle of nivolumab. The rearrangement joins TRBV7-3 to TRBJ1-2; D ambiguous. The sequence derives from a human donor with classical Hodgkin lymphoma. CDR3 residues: CASSLSSQRDYGYTF. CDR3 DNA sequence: TGTGCCAGCAGCTTAAGCTCACAGCGCGACTATGGCTACACCTTC.